This T cell receptor beta chain came from a study of T-cell reconstitution after alpha-beta-depleted transplantation in children. This clonotype was recorded many times. Molecular barcoding with unique molecular identifiers was used for the TCRbeta library. TCRdb called the PCR reads again in MiXCR, with one record for every CDR3 protein. The sample carries 150,000 to 200,000 distinct CDR3 sequences, about 14% recorded once. This CDR3 is 15 amino acids long. Germline V CDR1 and CDR2: SGHVS, FQNEAQ. Trimming stripped 0 bases from V and 0 bases from J, with 8 bases between. The rearrangement links TRBV7-8 to TRBJ1-1; D is unresolved. The sequences come from PBMCs from the stem cell graft donor, collected from the stem cell graft. This TCR was sampled from a human donor who donated a stem cell graft to a child with acute lymphoblastic leukemia. The CDR3 loop is CASSLAAGLNTEAFF. The CDR3, as DNA: TGTGCCAGCAGCTTAGCCGCAGGCTTGAACACTGAAGCTTTCTTT.